The 7 T cell receptor beta chains reported below all come from one sample, sequenced in a study of T cell responses to AZD1222 COVID-19 vaccine. This table comes from immunoSEQ multiplex PCR, and its TCRdb copy is limited to in-frame clones, with some not included. This sample has roughly 110,000 clones; roughly 90% occur once, and the top ten carry 8% to 10%. The sample consisted of peripheral blood, taken 28 days after the second AZD1222 dose. These receptors were obtained from an adult who received the AZD1222 COVID-19 vaccine.

As DNA, the CDR3 is TGTGCCAGTAGTACGGATGGAGGGCGCGAGACCCAGTACTTC. Protein sequence: CASSTDGGRETQYF. The rearrangement uses TRBV19 and TRBJ2-5; D is possibly TRBD2 (6 bases). This CDR3 comprises 14 residues. Germline CDR1 and CDR2: LNHDA and SQIVND (reference sequence). V was shortened by 4 bases and J by 5 bases, with 14 bases between the two germline ends.

The genes are TRBV25-1 and TRBJ2-2, with 7 nucleotides matching TRBD2. CDR1 and CDR2 (germline): MGHDK, SYGVNS. The CDR3 loop spans 12 amino acids. Trimming removed 7 bases from V and 5 bases from J; junction bases left unmatched: 1. CDR3 coding DNA: TGTGCCAGCACTAGCGGAACCGGGGAGCTGTTTTTT. Translating gives CASTSGTGELFF.

The rearrangement links TRBV3-1 (or the pseudogene TRBV3-2) to TRBJ2-7, with D possibly matching TRBD1 (6 bases). CDR1 LGHDT and CDR2 YNNKEL come from the germline V gene (reference sequence). The CDR3 consists of 14 residues. Trimming took 5 bases from V and 7 from J, leaving 18 bases between them. This CDR3 is CASSSTGQSIEQYF. CDR3 coding DNA: TGTGCCAGCAGCTCTACGGGACAATCTATTGAGCAGTACTTC.

The rearrangement links TRBV6-1 to TRBJ1-1, with D possibly being TRBD1 (6 bases). The CDR3 has 18 amino acids. Germline V lookup: CDR1 MNHNS, CDR2 SASEGT. Trimming removed 2 bases at V and 4 bases at J, with 23 bases between. In DNA form, the CDR3 reads TGTGCCAGCAGTGAAAAAAAGAAGGGACAAGTGGGCAGCACTGAAGCTTTCTTT. It yields the protein CASSEKKKGQVGSTEAFF.

V usage is TRBV5-4 and J usage is TRBJ1-3; 7 nucleotides match TRBD1. The CDR3 totals 15 residues. V dropped 4 bases and J dropped 0; count of bases not matched to a gene: 4. The germline gives CDR1 SGHNT, CDR2 YYREEE (reference sequence). This CDR3 reads CASSLNRGSGNTIYF. The CDR3 coding sequence is TGTGCCAGCAGCCTCAACAGGGGCTCTGGAAACACCATATATTTT.

The gene calls are TRBV7-2 and TRBJ2-3, with D perhaps TRBD1 or TRBD2 (6 bases each). Trimming left V 3 bases short and J 0 bases short, with 16 bases between. Germline V CDR1 and CDR2: SGHTA, FQGNSA. This CDR3 is built from 17 residues. CDR3 DNA sequence: TGTGCCAGCAGCTTCGTACTGTGGAGGGGGAGCACAGATACGCAGTATTTT. Encoded protein: CASSFVLWRGSTDTQYF.

This sequence joins TRBV4-2 and TRBJ1-1; D not resolved. Trimming removed 0 bases from V and 1 base from J, with 9 bases in between. Germline lookup yields CDR1 LGHNA and CDR2 YNFKEQ. The CDR3 runs 15 residues. The CDR3 protein is CASSQDLARNTEAFF. CDR3 nucleotide sequence: TGTGCCAGCAGCCAAGATCTAGCCAGGAACACTGAAGCTTTCTTT.